Presented here are 25 T cell receptor beta chains from one specimen sequenced in a study of cytomegalovirus exposure and HLA in healthy donors. Researchers ran the PCR with 60 Vbeta and 13 Jbeta primers. TCRdb keeps only in-frame clones here, not all; method: immunoSEQ multiplex PCR. The data contain 250,000 to 350,000 clones, around 86% of them singletons. The sample consisted of PBMCs. The receptors shown here come from a man in his forties or fifties in good health and CMV-seropositive.

This CDR3 reads CASSTKREVNNEQFF. DNA of the CDR3: TGTGCCAGCAGTACAAAGCGGGAGGTAAACAATGAGCAGTTCTTC. The chain employs TRBV6-5 and TRBJ2-1; 9 nucleotides agree with TRBD2. Germline V lookup: CDR1 MNHEY, CDR2 SVGAGI. The CDR3 is made up of 15 amino acids. The ends lost 5 bases at V and 5 bases at J; junction bases unmatched: 7.

This rearrangement joins TRBV29-1 to TRBJ1-2, with D perhaps TRBD1 (6 bases). V dropped 6 bases and J dropped 0 bases, with 11 bases sitting between them. This CDR3 has 13 residues. The V gene's germline CDR1 is SQVTM and CDR2 ANQGSEA. The CDR3 reads CSVRQETNYGYTF. For the CDR3, the DNA is TGCAGCGTCCGACAGGAAACTAACTATGGCTACACCTTC.

This chain joins TRBV7-6 and TRBJ2-2; a possible D gene is TRBD1 (6 bases). The CDR3 extends over 15 amino acids. CDR1 and CDR2 from the germline V gene are SGHVS and FNYEAQ. The V gene lost 0 bases and the J gene lost 8 bases, with 13 bases spanning the gap. The CDR3 nucleotides read TGTGCCAGCAGCTTAGCTGGCATAAGGGGGGGGGAGCTGTTTTTT. This gives the protein CASSLAGIRGGELFF.

The gene calls are TRBV7-6 and TRBJ2-1; the match to TRBD1 covers 8 bases. This CDR3 has 15 amino acids. The germline V gene encodes CDR1 SGHVS and CDR2 FNYEAQ. V lost 5 bases to trimming and J lost 12 bases; unmatched junction nucleotides: 15. CDR3 residues: CASSPRQGIRPRQFF. The CDR3 DNA is TGTGCCAGCAGCCCCCGACAGGGGATTCGTCCGAGGCAGTTCTTC.

The CDR3 sequence: CASSLVEGGGSNQPQHF. The CDR3 DNA sequence: TGTGCCAGCAGCTTAGTGGAAGGAGGTGGGAGCAATCAGCCCCAGCATTTT. The J gene is TRBJ1-5, the V gene TRBV7-4; D call uncertain. V was clipped by 1 base and J by 1 base, with 14 bases between them. CDR1 and CDR2 (germline): SGHVT, SQSDAQ. CDR3 size: 17 residues.

V and J are TRBV7-9 and TRBJ2-7, with D perhaps matching TRBD1 (6 bases). Trimming left V 1 base short and J 3 bases short, with 13 bases between. Looked up from germline, CDR1 is SEHNR and CDR2 is FQNEAQ (reference sequence). The CDR3 spans 15 residues. The CDR3 sequence: CASSLGPGVFYEQYF. The CDR3 DNA is TGTGCCAGCAGCTTAGGGCCAGGGGTCTTCTACGAGCAGTACTTC.

The rearrangement joins TRBV10-1 to TRBJ2-5; no firm D call. The CDR3 is 13 residues long. V shed 6 bases and J shed 0 bases, with 8 bases lying between them. CDR1 and CDR2 from the germline V gene are WNHNN and SYGVQD (reference sequence). The CDR3 DNA follows: TGCGCCAGCAGCTCCCGGGACCAAGAGACCCAGTACTTC. Translating it yields CASSSRDQETQYF.

In this sample, this clone turned up a few times. The rearrangement links TRBV4-2 to TRBJ1-3, with D maybe TRBD1 (6 bases). Germline CDR1 is LGHNA and CDR2 is YNFKEQ. The ends were cut back, 8 bases at V and 9 bases at J, with 32 bases in the middle. The CDR3 has 18 amino acids. CDR3 region: CASGRTPTGSPVGGTIYF. The DNA of the CDR3 is TGTGCCAGCGGTCGAACTCCGACAGGATCCCCCGTGGGTGGCACCATATATTTT.

This chain links TRBV7-9 with TRBJ2-3; weak D call: TRBD2 (6 bases). Germline CDR1 and CDR2: SEHNR and FQNEAQ (reference sequence). Trimming left V 4 bases short and J 2 bases short, with 7 bases between. The CDR3 runs 13 residues. CDR3 sequence reads: CASSWRDTDTQYF. The DNA of the CDR3 is TGTGCCAGCAGCTGGCGGGACACAGATACGCAGTATTTT.

The chain uses TRBV7-9 and TRBJ2-7, with a possible D match to TRBD1 (8 bases). The CDR3 is 16 residues long. Trimming shortened V by 5 bases and J by 7 bases, and 24 bases separated the two germline ends. CDR1 and CDR2 (germline): SEHNR, FQNEAQ (reference sequence). CDR3 region: CASSHSGGQGAREQYF. The CDR3 nucleotides are TGTGCCAGCAGCCACTCCGGGGGGCAGGGGGCAAGGGAGCAGTACTTC.

The V call is TRBV15, the J call TRBJ2-3, with D maybe TRBD2 (5 bases). The germline gives CDR1 LNHNV, CDR2 YYDKDF (reference sequence). V was clipped by 3 bases and J by 1 base, with 14 bases between them. The CDR3 spans 16 residues. The CDR3 DNA reads as TGTGCCACCAGCAGGCGGACTCTGGGAGGCACAGATACGCAGTATTTT. Its translation: CATSRRTLGGTDTQYF.

The gene calls are TRBV18 and TRBJ2-1, with 14 bases fitting TRBD2. The CDR3 has 16 residues. Per germline, CDR1 KGHSH and CDR2 LQKENI. V shed 3 bases and J 9 bases; nucleotides not matched to a gene: 7. This chain's CDR3 is CASSPGTSGSQAEQFF. The CDR3 bases are TGTGCCAGCTCACCCGGGACTAGCGGGAGTCAGGCTGAGCAGTTCTTC.

This chain joins TRBV15 and TRBJ2-1, with 12 positions matching TRBD2. The V and J ends lost 2 bases and 8 bases, in that order; junction bases with no gene match: 7. Germline V gives CDR1 LNHNV, CDR2 YYDKDF (reference sequence). The CDR3 extends over 16 amino acids. DNA of the CDR3: TGTGCCACCAGCAGATCTCTAGCGGGAGGGGGCCATGAGCAGTTCTTC. This encodes CATSRSLAGGGHEQFF. The full variable domain, with the rest looked up from reference TRBV15 and TRBJ2-1, is DAMVIQNPRYQVTQFGKPVTLSCSQTLNHNVMYWYQQKSSQAPKLLFHYYDKDFNNEADTPDNFQSRRPNTSFCFLDIRSPGLGDTAMYLCATSRSLAGGGHEQFFGPGTRLTVL.

This clone has a single count. The chain joins TRBV14 to TRBJ2-7; 10 bases line up with TRBD1. V was pared by 4 bases and J by 1 base, with 4 bases of the junction left unmatched. Per germline, CDR1 SGHDN and CDR2 FVKESK. CDR3 length: 15 residues. CDR3 DNA: TGTGCCAGCAGCCCGACAGGGGGCGGTTCCTACGAGCAGTACTTC. Translated, it gives CASSPTGGGSYEQYF.

The CDR3, as DNA: TGCGCCAGCAGCTTGGGGGGGACAGGGGGCAAGGGTACAAGAAATGAGCAGTTCTTC. As protein: CASSLGGTGGKGTRNEQFF. The chain is built from TRBV5-1 and TRBJ2-1; 12 bases agree with TRBD1. V lost 0 bases and J lost 7; bases outside the gene matches: 14. CDR1 is SGHRS and CDR2 is YFSETQ in the germline V gene. This CDR3 spans 19 amino acids.

The chain joins TRBV29-1 to TRBJ2-3, with TRBD2 matching over 7 bases. The V segment lost 0 bases and the J segment 0 bases; nucleotides outside the gene matches: 12. The germline V gene has CDR1 SQVTM and CDR2 ANQGSEA. The CDR3 contains 18 residues. CDR3 in amino acids: CSVEEYSTSVSSTDTQYF. In nucleotides, the CDR3 is TGCAGCGTTGAAGAATACTCCACTAGCGTATCTAGCACAGATACGCAGTATTTT.

As to this clone: This sample includes further DNA sequences coding for the same CDR3. This sequence joins TRBV19 and TRBJ2-7; 8 bases match TRBD2. Germline V gene lookup returns CDR1 LNHDA and CDR2 SQIVND (reference sequence). Losses at the gene ends were 3 bases for V and 0 bases for J; bases not matched to a gene: 4. This CDR3 has 15 residues. The CDR3 protein is CASSIGSGSSYEQYF. In DNA form, the CDR3 reads TGTGCCAGTAGTATCGGAAGCGGGAGCTCCTACGAGCAGTACTTC.

The CDR3 nucleotides are TGTGCCTGGCTACCGGGACAGAGGACTAGCGGTAACTCCTACGAGCAGTACTTC. Amino acid sequence: CAWLPGQRTSGNSYEQYF. The chain is built from TRBV30 and TRBJ2-7; TRBD2 matches 10 bases. The ends lost 5 bases at V and 0 bases at J; junction bases unmatched: 16. Germline CDR1 and CDR2: GTSNPN and SVGIG (reference sequence). This CDR3 is 18 amino acids long.

The rearrangement links TRBV19 to TRBJ1-1; D is unresolved. CDR1 is LNHDA and CDR2 is SQIVND in the germline V gene (reference sequence). The CDR3 loop spans 16 amino acids. Trimming took 3 bases from V and 3 from J, leaving 17 bases between them. This chain's CDR3 is CASSIYRRGMDTEAFF. In nucleotides, the CDR3 is TGTGCCAGTAGTATCTATCGGAGAGGGATGGACACTGAAGCTTTCTTT.

Only a few counts were recorded for this clone. The V gene is TRBV6-6, the J gene TRBJ2-2; D might be TRBD1 (6 bases). Germline V gene sequence: CDR1 MNHNY, CDR2 SVGAGI (reference sequence). V was trimmed by 2 bases and J by 7 bases, leaving 8 bases between them. The CDR3 sequence is 13 residues long. CDR3 DNA sequence: TGTGCCAGCAGTTACGGGGGACACGGGGAGCTGTTTTTT. Its translation: CASSYGGHGELFF.

This chain joins TRBV5-4 and TRBJ2-7; tentatively, D is TRBD2 (5 bases). Deletions cut 1 base from V and 3 bases from J, with 8 bases between. CDR1 SGHNT and CDR2 YYREEE come from the germline V gene (reference sequence). This CDR3 has 13 residues. The CDR3, as DNA: TGTGCCAGCAGCTTGCTAGCAGACTACGAGCAGTACTTC. Translated: CASSLLADYEQYF.

This sequence joins TRBV5-1 and TRBJ2-1; no reliable D call. Trimming took 5 bases from V and 4 from J, leaving 10 bases between them. The CDR3 contains 13 residues. Germline lookup yields CDR1 SGHRS and CDR2 YFSETQ. The CDR3 DNA reads as TGCGCCAGCAGGGAATCGACTTACAATGAGCAGTTCTTC. Translation: CASRESTYNEQFF.

The rearrangement joins TRBV11-2 to TRBJ2-5; D possibly corresponds to TRBD2 (5 bases). CDR1 and CDR2 (germline): SGHAT, FQNNGV. The CDR3 sequence is 13 residues long. Trimming pared 0 bases from V and 7 bases from J, leaving 9 bases between. The CDR3 coding sequence is TGTGCCAGCAGCTTAGAGGTTCGGGGGACCCAGTACTTC. Its translation is CASSLEVRGTQYF.

The J gene is TRBJ2-2, the V gene TRBV10-1; a possible D gene is TRBD2 (6 bases). The CDR3 has 14 residues. Trimming removed 0 bases from V and 4 bases from J, with 6 bases in between. Germline lookup yields CDR1 WNHNN and CDR2 SYGVQD (reference sequence). The CDR3 loop is CASSESGGTGELFF. The CDR3 coding sequence is TGCGCCAGCAGTGAGTCGGGGGGCACCGGGGAGCTGTTTTTT.

The chain employs TRBV5-4 and TRBJ2-1; D perhaps matches TRBD2 (6 bases). Trimming removed 0 bases from V and 9 bases from J, with 13 bases in between. Germline V lookup: CDR1 SGHNT, CDR2 YYREEE (reference sequence). The CDR3 runs 14 residues. The CDR3 loop is CASSLEVRGGEQFF. The CDR3 region has the DNA TGTGCCAGCAGCTTGGAGGTCCGGGGAGGTGAGCAGTTCTTC.